This TCR beta chain was captured in a study of cytomegalovirus exposure and HLA in healthy donors. This PCR relied on a set of 60 Vbeta primers and 13 Jbeta primers. Here immunoSEQ multiplex PCR was the method, and the copy in TCRdb shows in-frame clones only, minus some. The table lists approximately 140,000 clones. This CDR3 has 13 residues. The germline gives CDR1 SGHNT, CDR2 YYREEE (reference sequence). Trimming took 0 bases from V and 6 from J, leaving 10 bases between them. Worth noting for this clone: Its antigen is as yet unknown.

Whole-study findings and limits: Apart from CMV serostatus, no immune exposure information was available. When a later analysis was performed, an Asian-associated ancestry cluster reportedly had fewer N-insertions than the approximately 700-donor mean. Investigators reported under 200 TCR beta chains as tied to cytomegalovirus. It has been reported that TCR beta sequences accurately predicted the HLA-A and HLA-B alleles of most subjects.

This clonotype was sampled from a woman aged 45-65 years in good health and CMV-seronegative. Input material: PBMCs. This chain links TRBV5-4 with TRBJ2-7; the D gene is possibly TRBD1 (5 bases). This CDR3 is CASSLEAGLEQYF. The DNA of the CDR3 is TGTGCCAGCAGCTTGGAAGCAGGGCTCGAGCAGTACTTC. The full variable domain, its missing parts supplied by reference TRBV5-4 and TRBJ2-7, is ETGVTQSPTHLIKTRGQQVTLRCSSQSGHNTVSWYQQALGQGPQFIFQYYREEENGRGNFPPRFSGLQFPNYSSELNVNALELDDSALYLCASSLEAGLEQYFGPGTRLTVT.